The rows below give T cell receptor beta chains drawn from one sample of a study of T-cell reconstitution after alpha-beta-depleted transplantation in children. TCRdb analysed the PCR reads with MiXCR anew, one entry per CDR3 protein. The repertoire has some 840,000 distinct CDR3 sequences, around 17% of them found once; the top ten carry 5%. Source: PBMCs, mostly from graft donor cells, taken 360 days after TCRalphabeta/CD19-depleted stem cell transplant. These receptors came from a male patient under 18 who had a stem cell transplant for acute lymphoblastic leukemia, so the T cells may come from the graft donor. The CDR3 runs from the conserved cysteine through the conserved F or W. D genes are given only for firm matches. Some rows have no size entry. The others give once, few or many, or a class for an expanded clone.

J | size | V | D | DNA | CDR3
TRBJ1-1 | - | TRBV5-1 | - | TGCGCCAGCAGCTTGAGACCCGGCACTGAAGCTTTCTTT | CASSLRPGTEAFF
TRBJ1-1 | many | TRBV18 | - | TGTGCCAGCTCAGGAGGGCAGAACACTGAAGCTTTCTTT | CASSGGQNTEAFF
TRBJ2-3 | many | TRBV5-1 | - | TGCGCCAGCAGCTCCAGGGCCCTTCGAGGTTCAGATACGCAGTATTTT | CASSSRALRGSDTQYF
TRBJ1-5 | - | TRBV5-1 | TRBD1 | TGCGCCAGCAGGTTCGACCGGGACAGGGCTCTCAATCAGCCCCAGCATTTT | CASRFDRDRALNQPQHF
TRBJ2-3 | - | TRBV9 | TRBD2 | TGTGCCAGCAGCGTAGAAGGGACTAGCGGTTACACAGATACGCAGTATTTT | CASSVEGTSGYTDTQYF
TRBJ1-1 | - | TRBV27 | TRBD1 | TGTGCCAGCAGTGAGACAGGGGGCGCAGGCACTGAAGCTTTCTTT | CASSETGGAGTEAFF
TRBJ1-2 | few | TRBV6-2/TRBV6-3 | - | TGTGCCAGCAGCTACTCCGGAATCCTCTGGGGTGGGGATGGCTACACCTTC | CASSYSGILWGGDGYTF
TRBJ2-3 | few | TRBV6-1 | - | TGTGCCAGCACCCAAACAGGAAGCACAGATACGCAGTATTTT | CASTQTGSTDTQYF
TRBJ1-1 | few | TRBV12-3/TRBV12-4 | - | TGTGCCAGCAGTATCCTACAGGGTCCTGACACTGAAGCTTTCTTT | CASSILQGPDTEAFF
TRBJ2-2 | few | TRBV12-2 | - | TGTGCAAGTCGCTTTGGGACTAGCAATCCCTACGCGAACACCGGGGAGCTGTTTTTT | CASRFGTSNPYANTGELFF
TRBJ2-1 | - | TRBV4-1 | - | TGCGCCAGCAGCCAAACCCTCGATGAGCAGTTCTTC | CASSQTLDEQFF
TRBJ1-2 | - | TRBV10-2 | TRBD1 | TGCGCCAGCAGTCCGCTGACAGGGGACGGCTACACCTTC | CASSPLTGDGYTF
TRBJ2-7 | few | TRBV7-8 | - | TGTGCCAGCAGCGGCGGGACACCATCCTACGAGCAGTACTTC | CASSGGTPSYEQYF
TRBJ2-6 | few | TRBV7-8 | - | TGTGCCAGCAGCTTAGCCTACAGGGCTTCGGTTGGGGCCAACGTCCTGACTTTC | CASSLAYRASVGANVLTF